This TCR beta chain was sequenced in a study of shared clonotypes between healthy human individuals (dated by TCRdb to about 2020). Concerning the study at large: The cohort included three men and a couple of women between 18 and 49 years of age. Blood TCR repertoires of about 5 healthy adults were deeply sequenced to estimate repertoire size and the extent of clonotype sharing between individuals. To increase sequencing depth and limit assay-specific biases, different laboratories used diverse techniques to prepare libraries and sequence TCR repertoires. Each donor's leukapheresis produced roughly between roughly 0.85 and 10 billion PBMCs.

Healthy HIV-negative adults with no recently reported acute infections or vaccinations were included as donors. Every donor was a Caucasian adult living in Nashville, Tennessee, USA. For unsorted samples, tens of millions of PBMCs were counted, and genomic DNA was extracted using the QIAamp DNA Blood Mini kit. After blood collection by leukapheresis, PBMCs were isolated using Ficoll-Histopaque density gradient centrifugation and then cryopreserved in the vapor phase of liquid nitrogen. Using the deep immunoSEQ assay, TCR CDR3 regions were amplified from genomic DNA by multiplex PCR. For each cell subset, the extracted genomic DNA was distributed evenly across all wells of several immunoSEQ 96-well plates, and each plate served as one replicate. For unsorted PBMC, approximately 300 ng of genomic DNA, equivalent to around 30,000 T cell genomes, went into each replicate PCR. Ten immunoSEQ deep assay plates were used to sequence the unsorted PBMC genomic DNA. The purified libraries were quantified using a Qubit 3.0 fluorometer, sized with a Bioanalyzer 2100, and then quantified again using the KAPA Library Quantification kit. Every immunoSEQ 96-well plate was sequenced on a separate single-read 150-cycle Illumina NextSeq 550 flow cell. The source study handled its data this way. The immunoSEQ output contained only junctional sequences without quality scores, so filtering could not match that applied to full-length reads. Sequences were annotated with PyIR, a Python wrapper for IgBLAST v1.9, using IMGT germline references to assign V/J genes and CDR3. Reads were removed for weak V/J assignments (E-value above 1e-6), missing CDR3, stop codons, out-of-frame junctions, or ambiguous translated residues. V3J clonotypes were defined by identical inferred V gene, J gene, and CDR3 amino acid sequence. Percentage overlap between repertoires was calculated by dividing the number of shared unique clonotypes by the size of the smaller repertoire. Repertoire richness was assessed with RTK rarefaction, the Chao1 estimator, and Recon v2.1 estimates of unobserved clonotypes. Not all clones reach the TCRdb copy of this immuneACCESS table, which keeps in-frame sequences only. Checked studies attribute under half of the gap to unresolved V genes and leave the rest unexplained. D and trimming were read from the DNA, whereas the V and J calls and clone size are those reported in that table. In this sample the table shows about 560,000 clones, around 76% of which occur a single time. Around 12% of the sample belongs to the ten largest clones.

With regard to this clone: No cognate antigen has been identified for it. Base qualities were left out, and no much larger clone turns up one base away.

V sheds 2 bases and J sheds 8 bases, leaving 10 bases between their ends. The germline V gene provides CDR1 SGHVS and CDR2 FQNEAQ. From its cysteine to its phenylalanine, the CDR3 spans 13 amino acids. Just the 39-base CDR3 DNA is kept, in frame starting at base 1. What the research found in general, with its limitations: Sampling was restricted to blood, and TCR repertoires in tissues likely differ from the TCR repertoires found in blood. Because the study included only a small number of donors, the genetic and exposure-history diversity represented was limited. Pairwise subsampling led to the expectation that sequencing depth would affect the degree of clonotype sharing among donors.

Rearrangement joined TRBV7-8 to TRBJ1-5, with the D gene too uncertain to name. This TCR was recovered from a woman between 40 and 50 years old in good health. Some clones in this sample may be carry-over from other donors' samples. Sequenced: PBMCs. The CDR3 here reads CASSLQAVEPQHF. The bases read TGTGCCAGCAGCTTACAGGCGGTGGAGCCCCAGCATTTT.